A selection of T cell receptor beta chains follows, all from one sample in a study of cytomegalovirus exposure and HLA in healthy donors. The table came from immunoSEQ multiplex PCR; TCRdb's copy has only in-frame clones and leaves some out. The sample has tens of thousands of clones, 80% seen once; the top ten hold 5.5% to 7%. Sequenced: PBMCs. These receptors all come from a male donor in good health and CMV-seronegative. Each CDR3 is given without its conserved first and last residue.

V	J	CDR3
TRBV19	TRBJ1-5	ASSMLGGNQPQH
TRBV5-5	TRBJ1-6	ASSPRGFNSPLH
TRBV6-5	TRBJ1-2	ASSSSGGAEGYT
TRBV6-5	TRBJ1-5	ASSYSWERNQPQH
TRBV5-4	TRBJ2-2	ASSSQGVDGELF
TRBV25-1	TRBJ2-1	ASRKKGTGPPGNEQF
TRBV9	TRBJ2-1	ASSVAGGHGEQF
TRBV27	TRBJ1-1	ASSPSVETEAF
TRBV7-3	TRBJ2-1	ASSLLRGAYNEQF
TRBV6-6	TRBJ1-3	ASTDAGESGNTIY
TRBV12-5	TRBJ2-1	ASGLPGAGIYEQF
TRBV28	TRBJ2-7	ASSELAGALTYEQY
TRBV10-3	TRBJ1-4	AISERQGAGEKLF
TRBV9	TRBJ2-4	ASSDRAHSGTENIQY
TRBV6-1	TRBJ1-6	ASSEAWHDYNSPLH
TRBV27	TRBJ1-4	ASSQYSPTGLQEKLF
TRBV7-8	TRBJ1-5	ASSLDSGHDQPQH
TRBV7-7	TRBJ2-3	ASSPSKTIRQTDTQY
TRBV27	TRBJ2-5	ASSARLEETQY
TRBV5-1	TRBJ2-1	ASSPRLAELYNEQF
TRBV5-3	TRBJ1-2	AGGGNYGYT
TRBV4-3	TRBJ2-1	ASSQENSNEQF
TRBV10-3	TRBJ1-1	AIREDRGGTEAF
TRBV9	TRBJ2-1	ASSGQQGNYNEQF
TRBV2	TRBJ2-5	ASSDNRGNTETQY
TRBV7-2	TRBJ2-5	ASSLATTSGAQGTQY
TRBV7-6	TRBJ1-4	ASSPRSGEEKLF
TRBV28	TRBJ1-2	ASSFYRGRAYGYT
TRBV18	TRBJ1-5	ASSIGGSNQPQH
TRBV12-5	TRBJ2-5	ASGRLAGDWGTQY
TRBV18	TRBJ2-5	ASSPTGGRQETQY
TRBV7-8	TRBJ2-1	ASGLAGAAWEQF
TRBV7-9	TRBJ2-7	ASSHPERGASYEQY
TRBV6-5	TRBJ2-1	ASSSTLYNEQF
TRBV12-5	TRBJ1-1	ASGLPQNTEAF
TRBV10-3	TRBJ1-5	ATPCNQPQH
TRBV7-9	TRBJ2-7	ASSPRGGLSSYEQY
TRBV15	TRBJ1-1	ATSRPSPGQGVSEAF
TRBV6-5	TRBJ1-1	APVLTENTEAF
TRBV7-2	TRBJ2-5	ASSFTEAGGETQY
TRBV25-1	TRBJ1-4	ASSASAGQKNEKLF
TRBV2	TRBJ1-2	ASSEQGQRYYGYT
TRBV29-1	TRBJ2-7	SVGTGGPYEQY
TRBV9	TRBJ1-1	ASSMDGGNTEAF
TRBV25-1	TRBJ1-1	ASSGTGGTEAF
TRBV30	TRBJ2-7	AWNRAGGAYEQY
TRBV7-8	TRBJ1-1	ASSFAGGGGDTEAF
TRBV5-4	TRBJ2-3	ASSSLAGEDTQY
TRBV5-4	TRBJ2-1	ASSRPGLEARSYNEQF
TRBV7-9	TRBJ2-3	ASSFEATDTQY
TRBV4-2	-	ASSQSYPGEGSEQY
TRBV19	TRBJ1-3	ASSTTTGGPGNTIY
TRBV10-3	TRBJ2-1	AISSRDYQEQF